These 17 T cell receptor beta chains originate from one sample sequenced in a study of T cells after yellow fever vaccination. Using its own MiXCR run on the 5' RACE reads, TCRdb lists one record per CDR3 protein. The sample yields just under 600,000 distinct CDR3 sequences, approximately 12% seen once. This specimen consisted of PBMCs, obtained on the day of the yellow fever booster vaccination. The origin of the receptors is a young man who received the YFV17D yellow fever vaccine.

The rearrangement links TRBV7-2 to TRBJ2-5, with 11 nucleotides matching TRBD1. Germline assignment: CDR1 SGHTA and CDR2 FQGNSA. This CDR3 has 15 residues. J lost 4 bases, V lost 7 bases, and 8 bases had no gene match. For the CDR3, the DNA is TGTGCCAGCACTTGGACAGGGGGCGCGGGAGAGACCCAGTACTTC. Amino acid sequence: CASTWTGGAGETQYF.

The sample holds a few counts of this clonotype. DNA of the CDR3: TGTGCCTGGAGGCCCGGGGACAGGGACACAGATACGCAGTATTTT. Translation: CAWRPGDRDTDTQYF. The rearrangement joins TRBV30 to TRBJ2-3, with 9 bases that match TRBD1. The CDR3 extends over 15 amino acids. Germline V gene lookup returns CDR1 GTSNPN and CDR2 SVGIG (reference sequence). Trimming cost V 3 bases and J 2 bases; bases outside gene matches: 6.

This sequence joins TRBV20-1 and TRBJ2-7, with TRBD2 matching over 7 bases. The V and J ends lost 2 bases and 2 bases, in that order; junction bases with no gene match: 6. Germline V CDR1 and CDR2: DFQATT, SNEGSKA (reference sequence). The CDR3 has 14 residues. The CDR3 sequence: CSARLRENPYEQYF. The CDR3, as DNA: TGCAGTGCTAGATTGCGGGAGAATCCCTACGAGCAGTACTTC.

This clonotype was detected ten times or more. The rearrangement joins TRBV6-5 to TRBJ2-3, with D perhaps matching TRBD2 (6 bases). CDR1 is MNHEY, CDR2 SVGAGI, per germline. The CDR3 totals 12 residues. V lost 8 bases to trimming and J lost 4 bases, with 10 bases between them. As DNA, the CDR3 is TGTGCCAGCCGGTCTAGCGCAGATACGCAGTATTTT. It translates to CASRSSADTQYF.

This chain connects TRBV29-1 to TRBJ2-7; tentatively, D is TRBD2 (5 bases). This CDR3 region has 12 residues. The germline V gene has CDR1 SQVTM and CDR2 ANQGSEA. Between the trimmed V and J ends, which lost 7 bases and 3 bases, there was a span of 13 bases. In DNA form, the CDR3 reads TGCAGCGCCCGCGGACTTCTCTACGAGCAGTACTTC. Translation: CSARGLLYEQYF.

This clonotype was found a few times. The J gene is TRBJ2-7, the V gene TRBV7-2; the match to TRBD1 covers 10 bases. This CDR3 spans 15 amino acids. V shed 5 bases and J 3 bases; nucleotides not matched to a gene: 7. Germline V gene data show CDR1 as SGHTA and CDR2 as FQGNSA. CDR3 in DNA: TGTGCCAGCAGCCGACAGGGGGCCCTGGACTACGAGCAGTACTTC. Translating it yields CASSRQGALDYEQYF. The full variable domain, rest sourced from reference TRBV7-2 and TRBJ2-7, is GAGVSQSPSNKVTEKGKDVELRCDPISGHTALYWYRQSLGQGLEFLIYFQGNSAPDKSGLPSDRFSAERTGGSVSTLTIQRTQQEDSAVYLCASSRQGALDYEQYFGPGTRLTVT.

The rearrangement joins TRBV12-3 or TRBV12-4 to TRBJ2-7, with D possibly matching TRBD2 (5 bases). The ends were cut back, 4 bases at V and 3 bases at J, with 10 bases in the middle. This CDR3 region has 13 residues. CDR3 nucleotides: TGTGCCAGCAGTTGGACCACTAGCTACGAGCAGTACTTC. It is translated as CASSWTTSYEQYF.

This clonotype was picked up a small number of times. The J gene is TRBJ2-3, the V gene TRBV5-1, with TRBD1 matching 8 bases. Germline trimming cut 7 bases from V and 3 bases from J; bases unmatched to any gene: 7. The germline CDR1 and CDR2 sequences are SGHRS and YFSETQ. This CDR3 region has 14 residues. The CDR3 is CASGQGARTDTQYF. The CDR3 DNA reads TGCGCCAGCGGTCAGGGGGCGCGAACAGATACGCAGTATTTT.

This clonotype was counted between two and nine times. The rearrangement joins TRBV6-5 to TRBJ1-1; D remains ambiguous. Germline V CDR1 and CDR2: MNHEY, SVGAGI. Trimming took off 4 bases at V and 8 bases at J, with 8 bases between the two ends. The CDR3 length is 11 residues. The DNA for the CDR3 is TGTGCCAGCAGTTCAGAAGGGGAAGCTTTCTTT. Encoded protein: CASSSEGEAFF.

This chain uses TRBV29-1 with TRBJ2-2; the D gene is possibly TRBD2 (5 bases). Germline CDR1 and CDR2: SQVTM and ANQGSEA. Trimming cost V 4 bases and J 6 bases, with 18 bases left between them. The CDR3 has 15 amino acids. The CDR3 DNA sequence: TGCAGCGTTGTGCCCGAGGGTGGCTGGGCCGGGGAGCTGTTTTTT. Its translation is CSVVPEGGWAGELFF.

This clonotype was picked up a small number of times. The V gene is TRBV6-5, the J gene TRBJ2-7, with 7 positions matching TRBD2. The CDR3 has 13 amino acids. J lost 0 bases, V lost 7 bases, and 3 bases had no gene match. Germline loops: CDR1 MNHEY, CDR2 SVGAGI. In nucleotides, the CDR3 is TGTGCCAGCACGAGCGGGGCCTCCTACGAGCAGTACTTC. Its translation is CASTSGASYEQYF.

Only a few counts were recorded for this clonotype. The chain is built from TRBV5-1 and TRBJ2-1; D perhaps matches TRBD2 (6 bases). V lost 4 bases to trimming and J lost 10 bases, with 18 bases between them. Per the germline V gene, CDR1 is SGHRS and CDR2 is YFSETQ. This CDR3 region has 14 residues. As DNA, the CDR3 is TGCGCCAGCAGCCCCTTGGAGGGCCGCGAGGAGCAGTTCTTC. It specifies CASSPLEGREEQFF.

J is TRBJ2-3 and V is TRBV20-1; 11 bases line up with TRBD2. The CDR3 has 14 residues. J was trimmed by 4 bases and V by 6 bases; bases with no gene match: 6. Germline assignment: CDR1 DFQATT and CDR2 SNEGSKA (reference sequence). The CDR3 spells CSATPGLAADTQYF. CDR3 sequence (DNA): TGCAGTGCGACACCGGGACTAGCGGCAGATACGCAGTATTTT.

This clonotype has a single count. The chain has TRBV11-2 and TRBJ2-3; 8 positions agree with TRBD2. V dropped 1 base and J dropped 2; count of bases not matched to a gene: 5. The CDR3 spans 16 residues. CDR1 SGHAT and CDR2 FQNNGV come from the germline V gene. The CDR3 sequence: CASSLVSGGPTDTQYF. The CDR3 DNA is TGTGCCAGCAGCTTAGTGTCGGGAGGGCCCACAGATACGCAGTATTTT.

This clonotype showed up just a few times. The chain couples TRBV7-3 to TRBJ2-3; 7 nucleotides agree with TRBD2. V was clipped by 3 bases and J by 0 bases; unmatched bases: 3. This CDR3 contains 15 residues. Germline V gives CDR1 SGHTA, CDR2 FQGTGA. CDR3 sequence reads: CASSFSGFSTDTQYF. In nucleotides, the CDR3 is TGTGCCAGCAGCTTTAGCGGGTTTAGCACAGATACGCAGTATTTT.

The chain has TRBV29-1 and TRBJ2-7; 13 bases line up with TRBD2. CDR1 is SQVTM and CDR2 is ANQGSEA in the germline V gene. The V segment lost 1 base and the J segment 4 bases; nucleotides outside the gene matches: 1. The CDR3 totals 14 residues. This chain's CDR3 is CSVEGLAGGYEQYF. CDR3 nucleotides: TGCAGCGTTGAAGGACTAGCGGGAGGATACGAGCAGTACTTC.

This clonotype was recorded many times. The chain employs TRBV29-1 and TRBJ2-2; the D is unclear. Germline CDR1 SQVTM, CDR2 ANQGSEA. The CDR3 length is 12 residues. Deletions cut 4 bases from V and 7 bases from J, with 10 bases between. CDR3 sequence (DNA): TGCAGCGTTGCAGACACCCACGGGGAGCTGTTTTTT. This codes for CSVADTHGELFF.